This T cell receptor (beta chain) comes out of a study of spatial heterogeneity in lung cancer (dated by TCRdb to the late 2010s). Regarding the research as a whole: Beta-chain transcripts were consistently detected in greater numbers than alpha-chain transcripts, which likely reflects a higher abundance of beta-chain transcripts. Nonsynonymous mutation counts, determined by whole-exome sequencing of tumor tissue, were related to TCR repertoire features. Both alpha and beta chains were TCR-sequenced in samples taken at surgery, namely 220 tumor regions, 63 to 70 matched nontumor lung samples and about 54 PBMC samples. In the raw uncorrected reads, each unique combination of TCR and UMI appeared more than ten times on average. The study quantitatively compared TCR alpha and beta repertoires across multiple tumor regions, matched nontumor lung and blood in non-small cell lung cancer. Findings and caveats that apply to the study as a whole: Additional single-cell paired TCR alpha and beta sequencing was considered necessary to confirm, at a functional level, the hypothesis that regional TCRs recognize regional mutations.

Spanning cysteine to phenylalanine, the CDR3 consists of 17 amino acids. CDR3 DNA only is kept here, 51 bases in frame from base 1. Trimmed from V: 1 base; trimmed from J: 0 bases; junction bases lacking a gene match: 9. In the germline V gene (reference sequence), CDR1 corresponds to GTSNPN and CDR2 to SVGIG. Per the publication, the time point label means: sample taken at primary tumor resection. Whole RNA extracted from tumor and nontumor lung tissue, or from cryopreserved PBMC samples, was used for TCR sequencing without cell sorting. Donors were around 71 patients with early-stage, untreated non-small cell lung cancer from the lung TRACERx cohort. Only patients for whom sufficient RNA was available from at least two tumor regions were selected for TCR sequencing. A lung pathologist reviewed the tumor and adjacent nontumor lung specimens before the specimens were selected. Comments on this clonotype: Its antigen remains unidentified. No qualities accompany the bases; no much larger clone lies one base away.

Libraries were made using 5' RACE. These reads were obtained on a NextSeq 500. To allow correction of PCR and sequencing errors, the TCR library protocol tagged every TCR cDNA molecule with a unique molecular identifier. Per the authors' processing: TCR identification, UMI-based error correction and CDR3 extraction were performed with Decombinator tools. TCRs above a frequency of 2 per 1,000, corresponding to the top 1% of the tumor frequency distribution, were defined as expanded. Rényi diversity was computed with the R vegan package after subsampling each repertoire 100 times to 5,000 TCRs. CDR3 similarity networks were built from amino acid triplet string-kernel similarity, connecting CDR3s with pairwise similarity above 0.82. In TCRdb, the public reads were trimmed at Q25 with fastp and aligned with MiXCR, with productive beta chains retained. Every entry covers one CDR3 protein and lists the most common genes and DNA from its rows. The V and J calls were determined by TCRdb, not by the authors. For this sample the table gives 1,000 to 1,200 distinct CDR3 sequences, of which 5.5% to 7% were detected only once. The ten top clones hold around an eighth of the sample.

The input for sequencing was normal lung tissue next to the tumor, taken at surgery. The sequence came from a male donor with early-stage non-small cell lung cancer. The V and J segments used are TRBV30 and TRBJ2-7; 10 bases in between match TRBD1. The nucleotide sequence is TGTGCCTGGAGTGCTACCGACAGGGGGCCTTACTCCTACGAGCAGTACTTC. This yields the protein CAWSATDRGPYSYEQYF.